These 9 T cell receptor beta chains were all obtained from the same sample, sequenced in a study of OX40 agonist ivuxolimab in advanced cancers. Using immunoSEQ multiplex PCR, the repertoire was profiled, and TCRdb retains in-frame clones only, with some absent. The profile shows 80,000 to 100,000 clones, roughly 95% of them singletons. The sample in question was CD4+ or CD8+ T cells sorted from blood, obtained in a trial of the OX40 agonist ivuxolimab. Receptors were obtained from an adult with an advanced solid tumor such as melanoma, head and neck, liver or kidney cancer.

V gene TRBV7-2 combines with J gene TRBJ1-5; D call uncertain. The ends were cut back, 2 bases at V and 7 bases at J, with 9 bases in the middle. CDR1 and CDR2 (germline): SGHTA, FQGNSA. The CDR3 totals 13 residues. The CDR3 coding sequence is TGTGCCAGCAGCTTACTAAGGGAACAGCCCCAGCATTTT. As protein: CASSLLREQPQHF.

The CDR3 DNA follows: TGCGCCAGCAGCCTGGACATAGCCAAAAACATTCAGTACTTC. This gives the protein CASSLDIAKNIQYF. The V and J genes are TRBV4-3 and TRBJ2-4, with D possibly matching TRBD1 (5 bases). The V end was cut by 4 bases, the J end by 0 bases, with 7 bases between. The CDR3 is 14 amino acids. Looked up from germline, CDR1 is LGHNA and CDR2 is YSLEER.

V gene TRBV7-3 combines with J gene TRBJ1-1; 7 positions match TRBD1. This CDR3 is 15 amino acids long. Looked up from germline, CDR1 is SGHTA and CDR2 is FQGTGA. V shed 4 bases and J 1 base; nucleotides not matched to a gene: 6. Here the CDR3 reads CASSSTGVGNTEAFF. The CDR3 nucleotides are TGTGCCAGCAGCTCTACAGGGGTGGGGAACACTGAAGCTTTCTTT. Drawing the rest from reference TRBV7-3 and TRBJ1-1, the complete variable domain is GAGVSQTPSNKVTEKGKYVELRCDPISGHTALYWYRQSLGQGPEFLIYFQGTGAADDSGLPNDRFFAVRPEGSVSTLKIQRTERGDSAVYLCASSSTGVGNTEAFFGQGTRLTVV.

This clone was counted only a few times. The J gene is TRBJ2-7, the V gene TRBV19, with D uncertain. The V gene's germline CDR1 is LNHDA and CDR2 SQIVND (reference sequence). CDR3 length: 13 amino acids. Trimming pared 4 bases from V and 3 bases from J, leaving 10 bases between. The CDR3 protein is CASSNGRYYEQYF. As DNA, the CDR3 is TGTGCCAGTAGTAACGGACGGTACTACGAGCAGTACTTC.

The chain is built from TRBV19 and TRBJ2-7; TRBD1 is a possible D gene (6 bases). Trimming removed 3 bases at V and 2 bases at J, with 14 bases between. CDR1 and CDR2 from the germline V gene are LNHDA and SQIVND (reference sequence). The length of the CDR3 is 15 residues. As DNA, the CDR3 is TGTGCCAGTAGTATCTGGACAGCGGAGCCCTACGAGCAGTACTTC. Its protein is CASSIWTAEPYEQYF. Full variable domain (rest looked up from reference TRBV19 and TRBJ2-7): DGGITQSPKYLFRKEGQNVTLSCEQNLNHDAMYWYRQDPGQGLRLIYYSQIVNDFQKGDIAEGYSVSREKKESFPLTVTSAQKNPTAFYLCASSIWTAEPYEQYFGPGTRLTVT.

V and J are TRBV7-2 and TRBJ2-1; D is ambiguous. In germline, CDR1 is SGHTA, CDR2 FQGNSA. V was clipped by 5 bases and J by 8 bases, with 10 bases between them. The CDR3 runs 12 residues. The CDR3 region is CASSPRFHEQFF. The CDR3 DNA is TGTGCCAGCAGCCCCCGCTTCCATGAGCAGTTCTTC. The entire variable domain, with the rest obtained from reference TRBV7-2 and TRBJ2-1, is as follows: GAGVSQSPSNKVTEKGKDVELRCDPISGHTALYWYRQSLGQGLEFLIYFQGNSAPDKSGLPSDRFSAERTGGSVSTLTIQRTQQEDSAVYLCASSPRFHEQFFGPGTRLTVL.

The chain uses TRBV6-5 and TRBJ2-2; TRBD1 agrees at 9 bases. J was trimmed by 6 bases and V by 0 bases; bases with no gene match: 5. Germline V gene sequence: CDR1 MNHEY, CDR2 SVGAGI. The CDR3 runs 16 residues. CDR3 region: CASSYSWGQGPGELFF. The CDR3 DNA sequence: TGTGCCAGCAGTTACTCGTGGGGACAGGGTCCCGGGGAGCTGTTTTTT.

This chain links TRBV11-2 with TRBJ1-1; the D is unclear. Germline V CDR1 and CDR2: SGHAT, FQNNGV. The CDR3 runs to 12 residues. V was shortened by 5 bases and J by 11 bases, with 15 bases between the two germline ends. This chain's CDR3 is CASSPPRGGAFF. DNA for the CDR3: TGTGCCAGCAGCCCTCCGCGCGGTGGGGCTTTCTTT. Supplemented by reference TRBV11-2 and TRBJ1-1, the full variable domain reads EAGVAQSPRYKIIEKRQSVAFWCNPISGHATLYWYQQILGQGPKLLIQFQNNGVVDDSQLPKDRFSAERLKGVDSTLKIQPAKLEDSAVYLCASSPPRGGAFFGQGTRLTVV.

V and J are TRBV7-8 and TRBJ2-1, with D possibly TRBD2 on 5 matching bases. V dropped 5 bases and J dropped 7 bases, with 21 bases sitting between them. The CDR3 is made up of 16 amino acids. From germline, CDR1 is SGHVS and CDR2 FQNEAQ. CDR3 nucleotides: TGTGCCAGCAGCCCACCTCTGAGGGAGAGGAAAAATGAGCAGTTCTTC. Protein: CASSPPLRERKNEQFF.